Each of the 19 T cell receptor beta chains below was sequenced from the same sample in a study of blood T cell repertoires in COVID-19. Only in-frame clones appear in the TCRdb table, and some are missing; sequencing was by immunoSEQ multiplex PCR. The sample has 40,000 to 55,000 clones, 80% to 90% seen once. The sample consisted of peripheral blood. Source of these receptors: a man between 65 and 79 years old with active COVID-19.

The chain's CDR3 is CASSLFPLQPQHF. The CDR3 DNA sequence: TGTGCCAGCAGCTTGTTCCCTCTGCAGCCCCAGCATTTT. V and J are TRBV5-6 and TRBJ1-5, with no clear D. Germline CDR1 is SGHDT and CDR2 is YYEEEE. V shed 1 base and J shed 7 bases, with 9 bases lying between them. This CDR3 has 13 amino acids.

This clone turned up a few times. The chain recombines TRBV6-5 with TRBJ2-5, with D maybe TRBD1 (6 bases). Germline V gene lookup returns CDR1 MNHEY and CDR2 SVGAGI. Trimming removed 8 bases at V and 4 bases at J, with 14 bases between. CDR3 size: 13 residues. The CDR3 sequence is CASSWGQGETQYF. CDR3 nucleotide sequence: TGTGCCAGCTCTTGGGGGCAGGGAGAGACCCAGTACTTC.

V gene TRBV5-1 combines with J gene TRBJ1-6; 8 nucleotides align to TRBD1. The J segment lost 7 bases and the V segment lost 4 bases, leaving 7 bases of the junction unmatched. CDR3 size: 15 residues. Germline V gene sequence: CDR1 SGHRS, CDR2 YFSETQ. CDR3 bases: TGCGCCAGCAGCGCGTCGACAGGGGAGAATTCACCCCTCCACTTT. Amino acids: CASSASTGENSPLHF. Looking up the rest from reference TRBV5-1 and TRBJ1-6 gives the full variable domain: KAGVTQTPRYLIKTRGQQVTLSCSPISGHRSVSWYQQTPGQGLQFLFEYFSETQRNKGNFPGRFSGRQFSNSRSEMNVSTLELGDSALYLCASSASTGENSPLHFGNGTRLTVT.

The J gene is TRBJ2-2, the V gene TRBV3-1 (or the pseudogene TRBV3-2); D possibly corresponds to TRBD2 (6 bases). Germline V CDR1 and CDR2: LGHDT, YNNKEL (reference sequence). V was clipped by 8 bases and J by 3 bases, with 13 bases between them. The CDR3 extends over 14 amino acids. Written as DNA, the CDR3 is TGTGCCAGCGGTCCCGGGGAGGACACCGGGGAGCTGTTTTTT. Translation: CASGPGEDTGELFF.

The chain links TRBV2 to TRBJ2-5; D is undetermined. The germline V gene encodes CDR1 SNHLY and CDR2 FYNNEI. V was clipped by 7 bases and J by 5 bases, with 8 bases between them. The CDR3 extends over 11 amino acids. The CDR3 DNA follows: TGTGCCAGCACCGAGGTGGAGACCCAGTACTTC. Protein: CASTEVETQYF.

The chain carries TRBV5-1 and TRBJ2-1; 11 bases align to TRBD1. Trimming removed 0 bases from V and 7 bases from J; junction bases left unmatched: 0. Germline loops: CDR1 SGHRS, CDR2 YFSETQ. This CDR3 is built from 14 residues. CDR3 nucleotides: TGCGCCAGCAGCTTGGGGGACAGGGGGAATGAGCAGTTCTTC. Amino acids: CASSLGDRGNEQFF.

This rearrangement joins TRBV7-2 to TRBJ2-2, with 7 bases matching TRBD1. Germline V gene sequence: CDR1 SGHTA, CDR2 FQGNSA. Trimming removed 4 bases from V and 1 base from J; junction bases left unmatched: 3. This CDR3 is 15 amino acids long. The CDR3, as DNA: TGTGCCAGCAGCTCGACAGGGCGGAACACCGGGGAGCTGTTTTTT. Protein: CASSSTGRNTGELFF. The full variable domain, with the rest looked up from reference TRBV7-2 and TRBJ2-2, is GAGVSQSPSNKVTEKGKDVELRCDPISGHTALYWYRQSLGQGLEFLIYFQGNSAPDKSGLPSDRFSAERTGGSVSTLTIQRTQQEDSAVYLCASSSTGRNTGELFFGEGSRLTVL.

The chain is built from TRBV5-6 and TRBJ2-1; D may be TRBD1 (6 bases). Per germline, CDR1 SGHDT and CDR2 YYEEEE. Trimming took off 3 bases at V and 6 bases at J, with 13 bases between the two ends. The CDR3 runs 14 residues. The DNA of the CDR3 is TGTGCCAGCAGCTCCCTTGACAGGATCAATGAGCAGTTCTTC. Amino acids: CASSSLDRINEQFF.

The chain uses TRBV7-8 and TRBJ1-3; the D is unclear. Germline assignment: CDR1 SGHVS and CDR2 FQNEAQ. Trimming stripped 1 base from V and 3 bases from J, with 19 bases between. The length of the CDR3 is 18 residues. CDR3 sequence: CASSLDPLGGKGGNTIYF. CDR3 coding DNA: TGTGCCAGCAGCTTAGACCCTCTAGGCGGGAAAGGTGGAAACACCATATATTTT.

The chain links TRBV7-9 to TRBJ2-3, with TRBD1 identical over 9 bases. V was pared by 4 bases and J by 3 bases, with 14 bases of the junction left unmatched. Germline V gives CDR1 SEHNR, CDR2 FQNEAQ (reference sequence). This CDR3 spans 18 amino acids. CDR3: CASSWPSTGGFETDTQYF. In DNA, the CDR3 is TGTGCCAGCAGCTGGCCTTCGACAGGGGGTTTCGAGACAGATACGCAGTATTTT.

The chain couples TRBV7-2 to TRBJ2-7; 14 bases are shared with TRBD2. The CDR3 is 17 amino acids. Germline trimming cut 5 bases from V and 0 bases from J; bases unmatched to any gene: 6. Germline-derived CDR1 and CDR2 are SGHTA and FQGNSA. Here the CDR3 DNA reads TGTGCCAGCAGCCAGGGACTAGCGGGGGCTCGCTCCTACGAGCAGTACTTC. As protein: CASSQGLAGARSYEQYF.

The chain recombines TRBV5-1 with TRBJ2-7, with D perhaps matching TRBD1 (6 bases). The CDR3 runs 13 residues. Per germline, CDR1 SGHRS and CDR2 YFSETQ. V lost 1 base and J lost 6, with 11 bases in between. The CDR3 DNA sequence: TGCGCCAGCAGCTTGCAACAGGGTGGCGAGCAGTACTTC. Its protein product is CASSLQQGGEQYF.

The CDR3 protein is CASTPPGLTGVETQYF. For the CDR3, the DNA is TGTGCCAGTACCCCACCGGGGTTAACGGGGGTGGAGACCCAGTACTTC. The chain recombines TRBV19 with TRBJ2-5; possible D gene TRBD2, 6 bases. The CDR3 is made up of 16 amino acids. V lost 7 bases, J lost 5 bases, and 23 bases lay in between. Looked up from germline, CDR1 is LNHDA and CDR2 is SQIVND (reference sequence).

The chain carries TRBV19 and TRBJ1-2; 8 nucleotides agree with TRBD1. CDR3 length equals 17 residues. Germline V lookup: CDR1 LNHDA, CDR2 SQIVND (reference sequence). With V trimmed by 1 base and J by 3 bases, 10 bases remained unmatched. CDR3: CASSIGSGQGKYYGYTF. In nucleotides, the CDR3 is TGTGCCAGTAGTATAGGTTCCGGACAGGGTAAATACTATGGCTACACCTTC.

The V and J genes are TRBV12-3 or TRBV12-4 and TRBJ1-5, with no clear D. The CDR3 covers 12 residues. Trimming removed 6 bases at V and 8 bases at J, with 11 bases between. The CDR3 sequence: CASSRREEPQHF. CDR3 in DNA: TGTGCCAGCAGCCGCCGGGAAGAGCCCCAGCATTTT.

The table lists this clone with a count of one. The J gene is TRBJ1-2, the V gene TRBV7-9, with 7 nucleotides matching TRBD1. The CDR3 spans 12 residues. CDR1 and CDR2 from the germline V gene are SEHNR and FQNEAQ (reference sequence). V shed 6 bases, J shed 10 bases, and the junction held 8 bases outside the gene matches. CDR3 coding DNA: TGTGCCAGCAGACCCACAACAGGGGACTACACCTTC. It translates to CASRPTTGDYTF. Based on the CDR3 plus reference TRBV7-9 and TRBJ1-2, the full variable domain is DTGVSQNPRHKITKRGQNVTFRCDPISEHNRLYWYRQTLGQGPEFLTYFQNEAQLEKSRLLSDRFSAERPKGSFSTLEIQRTEQGDSAMYLCASRPTTGDYTFGSGTRLTVV.

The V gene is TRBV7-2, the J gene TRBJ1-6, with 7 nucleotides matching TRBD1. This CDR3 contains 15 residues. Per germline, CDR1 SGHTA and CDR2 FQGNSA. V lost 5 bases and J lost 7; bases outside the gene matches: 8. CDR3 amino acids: CASSPRTGGNSPLHF. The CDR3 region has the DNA TGTGCCAGCAGCCCCCGGACAGGTGGGAATTCACCCCTCCACTTT.

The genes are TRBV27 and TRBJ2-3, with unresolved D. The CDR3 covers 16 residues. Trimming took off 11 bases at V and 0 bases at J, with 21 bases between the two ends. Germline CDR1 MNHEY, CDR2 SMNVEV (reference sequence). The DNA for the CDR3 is TGTGCCCCCGCATGGCCGGCGGTACCTAGCACAGATACGCAGTATTTT. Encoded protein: CAPAWPAVPSTDTQYF.

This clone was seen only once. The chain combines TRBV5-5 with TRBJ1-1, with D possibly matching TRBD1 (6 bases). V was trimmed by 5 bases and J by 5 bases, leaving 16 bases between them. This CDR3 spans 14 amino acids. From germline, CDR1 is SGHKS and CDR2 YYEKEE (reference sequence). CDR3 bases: TGTGCCAGCAGTCCCCGGGACATTGGGACTGAAGCTTTCTTT. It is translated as CASSPRDIGTEAFF.